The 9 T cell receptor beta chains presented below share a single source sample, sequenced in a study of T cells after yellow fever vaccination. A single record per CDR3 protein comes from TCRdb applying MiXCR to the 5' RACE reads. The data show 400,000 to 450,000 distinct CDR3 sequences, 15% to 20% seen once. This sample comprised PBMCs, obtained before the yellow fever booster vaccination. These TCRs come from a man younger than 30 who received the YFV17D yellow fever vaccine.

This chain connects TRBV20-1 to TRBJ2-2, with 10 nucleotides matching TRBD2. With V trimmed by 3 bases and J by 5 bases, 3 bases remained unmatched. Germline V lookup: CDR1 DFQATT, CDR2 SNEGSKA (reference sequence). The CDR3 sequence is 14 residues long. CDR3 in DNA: TGCAGTGCTAGCATAGCGGGGGGAACCGGGGAGCTGTTTTTT. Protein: CSASIAGGTGELFF.

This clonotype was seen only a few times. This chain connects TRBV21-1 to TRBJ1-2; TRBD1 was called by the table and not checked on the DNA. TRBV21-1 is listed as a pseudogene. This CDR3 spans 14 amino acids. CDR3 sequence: CASSKETGTRGYTF. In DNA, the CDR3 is TGTGCCAGCAGCAAAGAGACAGGGACTCGCGGCTACACCTTC.

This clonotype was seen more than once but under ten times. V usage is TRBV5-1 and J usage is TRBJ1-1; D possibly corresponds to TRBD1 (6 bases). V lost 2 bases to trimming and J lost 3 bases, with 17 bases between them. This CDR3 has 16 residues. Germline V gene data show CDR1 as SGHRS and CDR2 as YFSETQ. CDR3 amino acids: CASSLGGARADTEAFF. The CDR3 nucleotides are TGCGCCAGCAGCTTAGGGGGGGCGAGGGCGGACACTGAAGCTTTCTTT.

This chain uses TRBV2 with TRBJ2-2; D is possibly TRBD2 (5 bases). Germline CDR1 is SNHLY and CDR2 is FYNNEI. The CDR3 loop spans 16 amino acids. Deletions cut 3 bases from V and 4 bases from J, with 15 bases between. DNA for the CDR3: TGTGCCAGCAGTGAGAGGGTTGCGAGGTCCACCGGGGAGCTGTTTTTT. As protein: CASSERVARSTGELFF. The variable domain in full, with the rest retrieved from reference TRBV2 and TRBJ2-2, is EPEVTQTPSHQVTQMGQEVILRCVPISNHLYFYWYRQILGQKVEFLVSFYNNEISEKSEIFDDQFSVERPDGSNFTLKIRSTKLEDSAMYFCASSERVARSTGELFFGEGSRLTVL.

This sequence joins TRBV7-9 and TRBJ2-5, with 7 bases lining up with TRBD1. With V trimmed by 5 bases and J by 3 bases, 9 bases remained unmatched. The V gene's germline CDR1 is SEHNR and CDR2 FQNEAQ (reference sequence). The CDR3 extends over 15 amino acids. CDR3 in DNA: TGTGCCAGCAGCCCAGGCTCCACAGGGGAAGAGACCCAGTACTTC. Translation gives CASSPGSTGEETQYF.

CDR3 DNA: TGCGCCAGCAGCCAGGAATTAGCGGGGGGGGTCTACAATGAGCAGTTCTTC. Translating it yields CASSQELAGGVYNEQFF. J is TRBJ2-1 and V is TRBV4-1; TRBD2 matches at 11 bases. The CDR3 consists of 17 residues. In germline, CDR1 is MGHRA, CDR2 YSYEKL. V lost 3 bases, J lost 3 bases, and 7 bases stayed unmatched.

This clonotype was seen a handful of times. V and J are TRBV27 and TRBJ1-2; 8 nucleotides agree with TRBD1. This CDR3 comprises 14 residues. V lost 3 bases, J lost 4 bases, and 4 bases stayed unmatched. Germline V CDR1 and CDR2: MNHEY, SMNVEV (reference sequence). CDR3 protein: CASSFQGAGYGYTF. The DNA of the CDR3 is TGTGCCAGCAGTTTCCAGGGGGCTGGCTATGGCTACACCTTC.

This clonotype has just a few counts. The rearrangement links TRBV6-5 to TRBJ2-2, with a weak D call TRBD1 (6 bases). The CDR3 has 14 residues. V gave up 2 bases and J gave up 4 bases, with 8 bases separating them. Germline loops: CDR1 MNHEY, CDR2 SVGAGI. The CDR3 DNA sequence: TGTGCCAGCAGTTACGGACAGTTCACCGGGGAGCTGTTTTTT. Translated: CASSYGQFTGELFF.

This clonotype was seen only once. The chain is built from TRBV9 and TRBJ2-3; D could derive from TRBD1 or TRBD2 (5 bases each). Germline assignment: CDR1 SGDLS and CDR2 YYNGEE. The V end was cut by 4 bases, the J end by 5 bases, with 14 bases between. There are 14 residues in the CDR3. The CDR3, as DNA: TGTGCCAGCAGCCGAGGGGCAGGGATAGATACGCAGTATTTT. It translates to CASSRGAGIDTQYF.